The following is a TCR beta chain sequence with its context. Germline V gene lookup returns CDR1 SGHTS and CDR2 YDEGEE. V was clipped by 0 bases and J by 1 base; unmatched bases: 12. This CDR3 has 20 residues. Method: immunoSEQ multiplex PCR; TCRdb's copy keeps in-frame clones and lacks some. The table lists 98,000 or so clones, roughly 86% of them singletons, with 3.3% in the top ten. This sample stems from a study of T cell responses to AZD1222 COVID-19 vaccine. This chain links TRBV5-8 with TRBJ2-6; 8 nucleotides align to TRBD1. This TCR was sampled from an adult who received the MenACWY meningococcal vaccine as a control. Sample: peripheral blood, taken 28 days after the second dose of the MenACWY control vaccine. The CDR3 spells CASSLAGLGQGASGANVLTF. CDR3 in DNA: TGTGCCAGCAGCTTGGCCGGCCTTGGGCAGGGGGCTTCTGGGGCCAACGTCCTGACTTTC.